The clone carrying this TCR beta chain appeared a single time. The data were taken from a study of blood T cell repertoires in COVID-19. Study information: The study drew acute and convalescent COVID-19 samples from the United States, Italy and Spain. In each case, the material was cDNA or gDNA derived from T cells, B-cell-depleted T cells, or PBMCs.

From germline, CDR1 is KGHDR and CDR2 SFDVKD. V was clipped by 2 bases and J by 10 bases, with 8 bases between them. The CDR3 length is 12 residues. As handled by the study authors: Nucleated cell counts were estimated from reference gene primer amplification. Produced via immunoSEQ multiplex PCR; TCRdb's table is partial and in-frame only. From that table come the V and J calls and clone size; the DNA was used to work out D and trimming. This table has 35,000 to 45,000 clones, about 90% appearing once. The rearrangement joins TRBV24-1 to TRBJ2-1, with a weak D call TRBD2 (6 bases). Sequencing input: peripheral blood. This receptor was taken from a human donor in a cohort sampled during active COVID-19. The CDR3 coding sequence is TGTGCCACCAGTGATTCGGGGGAAGAGCAGTTCTTC. Its protein product is CATSDSGEEQFF.